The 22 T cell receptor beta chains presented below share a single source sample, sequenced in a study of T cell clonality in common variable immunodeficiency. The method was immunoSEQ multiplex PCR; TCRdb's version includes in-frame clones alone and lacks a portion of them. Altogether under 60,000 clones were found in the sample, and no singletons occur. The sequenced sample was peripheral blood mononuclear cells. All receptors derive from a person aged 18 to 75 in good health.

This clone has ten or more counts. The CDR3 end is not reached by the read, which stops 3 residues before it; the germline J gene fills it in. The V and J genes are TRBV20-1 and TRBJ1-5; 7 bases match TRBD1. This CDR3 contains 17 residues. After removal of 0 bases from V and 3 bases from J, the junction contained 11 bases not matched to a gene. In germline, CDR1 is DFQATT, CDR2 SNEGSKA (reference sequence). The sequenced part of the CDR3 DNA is TGCAGTGCTAGAGATACGGGAGGGGGCCTCATCAATCAGCCC. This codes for CSARDTGGGLINQP. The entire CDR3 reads CSARDTGGGLINQPQHF.

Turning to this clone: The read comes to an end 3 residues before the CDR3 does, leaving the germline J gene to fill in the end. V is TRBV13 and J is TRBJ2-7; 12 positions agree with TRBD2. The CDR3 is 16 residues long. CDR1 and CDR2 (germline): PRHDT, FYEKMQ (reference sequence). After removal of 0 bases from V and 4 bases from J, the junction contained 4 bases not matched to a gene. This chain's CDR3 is CASSLGLAGGAYEQYF. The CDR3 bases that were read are TGTGCCAGCAGCTTAGGTCTAGCGGGAGGGGCATACGAG.

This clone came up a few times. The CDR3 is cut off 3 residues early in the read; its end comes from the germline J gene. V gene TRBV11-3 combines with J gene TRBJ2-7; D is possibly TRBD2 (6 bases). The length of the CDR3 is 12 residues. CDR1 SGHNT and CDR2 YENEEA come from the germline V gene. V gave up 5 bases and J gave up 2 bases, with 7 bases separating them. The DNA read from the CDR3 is TGTGCCAGCAGCGGCGGGACCTACGAG. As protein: CASSGGTYE. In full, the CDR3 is CASSGGTYEQYF.

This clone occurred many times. The CDR3 region is CSVSRDTNTEAFF. The CDR3 bases that were read are TGCAGCGTATCCCGAGACACCAACACTGAA. The chain uses TRBV29-1 and TRBJ1-1; no clear D. The read terminates 3 residues ahead of where the CDR3 ends, so the germline J gene completes it. Germline-derived CDR1 and CDR2 are SQVTM and ANQGSEA. CDR3 length: 13 amino acids. Trimming shortened V by 6 bases and J by 2 bases, and 13 bases separated the two germline ends.

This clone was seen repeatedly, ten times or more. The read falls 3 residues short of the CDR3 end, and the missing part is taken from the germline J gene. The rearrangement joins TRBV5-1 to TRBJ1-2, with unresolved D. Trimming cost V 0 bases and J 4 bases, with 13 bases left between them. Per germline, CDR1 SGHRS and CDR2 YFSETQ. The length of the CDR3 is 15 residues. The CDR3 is CASSLVGRCFYGYTF. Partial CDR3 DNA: TGCGCCAGCAGCTTGGTTGGCAGGTGCTTCTATGGC.

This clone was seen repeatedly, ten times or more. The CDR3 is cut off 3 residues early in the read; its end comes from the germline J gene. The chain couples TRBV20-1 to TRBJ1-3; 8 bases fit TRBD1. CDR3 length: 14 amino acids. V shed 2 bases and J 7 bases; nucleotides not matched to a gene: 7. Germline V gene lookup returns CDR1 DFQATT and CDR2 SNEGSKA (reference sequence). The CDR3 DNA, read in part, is TGCAGTGCTAGATCCTCCCAGGGGGCCAACACC. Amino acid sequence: CSARSSQGANT. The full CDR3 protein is CSARSSQGANTIYF.

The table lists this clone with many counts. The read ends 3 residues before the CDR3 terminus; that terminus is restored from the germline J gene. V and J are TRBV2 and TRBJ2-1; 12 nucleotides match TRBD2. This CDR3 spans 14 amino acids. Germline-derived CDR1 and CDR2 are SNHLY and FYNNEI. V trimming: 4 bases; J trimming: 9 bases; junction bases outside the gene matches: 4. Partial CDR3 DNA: TGTGCCAGCAGTGGACTAGCGGGAGTAATTGAG. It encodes CASSGLAGVIE. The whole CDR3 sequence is CASSGLAGVIEQFF.

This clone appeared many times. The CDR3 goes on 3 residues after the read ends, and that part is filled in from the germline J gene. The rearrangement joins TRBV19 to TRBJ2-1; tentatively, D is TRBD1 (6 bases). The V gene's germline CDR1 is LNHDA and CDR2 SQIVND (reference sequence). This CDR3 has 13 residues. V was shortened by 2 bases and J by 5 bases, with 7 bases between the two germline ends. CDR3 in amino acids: CASSITGHNEQFF. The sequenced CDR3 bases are TGTGCCAGTAGTATAACAGGGCACAATGAG.

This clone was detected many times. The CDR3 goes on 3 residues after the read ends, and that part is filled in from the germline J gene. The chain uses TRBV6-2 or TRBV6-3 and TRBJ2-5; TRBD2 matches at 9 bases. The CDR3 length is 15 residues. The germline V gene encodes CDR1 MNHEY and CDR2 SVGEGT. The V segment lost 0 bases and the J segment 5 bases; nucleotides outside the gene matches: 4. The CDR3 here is CASSYSASGTETQYF. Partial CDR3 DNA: TGTGCCAGCAGTTACTCGGCTAGCGGGACGGAGACC.

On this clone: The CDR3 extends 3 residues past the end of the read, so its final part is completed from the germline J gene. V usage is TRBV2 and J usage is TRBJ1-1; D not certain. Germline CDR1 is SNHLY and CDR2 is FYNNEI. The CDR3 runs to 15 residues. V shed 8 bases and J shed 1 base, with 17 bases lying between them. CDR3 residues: CASLEYPQRNTEAFF. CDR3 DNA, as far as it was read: TGTGCCAGCCTGGAGTATCCCCAGCGGAACACTGAA.

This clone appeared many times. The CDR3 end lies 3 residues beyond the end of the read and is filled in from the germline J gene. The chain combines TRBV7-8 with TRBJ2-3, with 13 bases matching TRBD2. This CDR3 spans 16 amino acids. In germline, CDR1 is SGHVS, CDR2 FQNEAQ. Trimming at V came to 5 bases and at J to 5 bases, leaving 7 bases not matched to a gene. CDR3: CASSPWTSGRKDTQYF. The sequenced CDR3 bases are TGTGCCAGCAGCCCATGGACTAGCGGGAGAAAAGATACG.

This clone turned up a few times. CDR3 residues: CASSFGTGEETQYF. The CDR3 DNA, read in part, is TGTGCCAGCAGCTTCGGGACAGGGGAAGAGACC. The chain recombines TRBV13 with TRBJ2-5; TRBD1 agrees at 10 bases. The CDR3 end lies 3 residues beyond the end of the read and is filled in from the germline J gene. The germline CDR1 and CDR2 sequences are PRHDT and FYEKMQ (reference sequence). Unmatched junction bases numbered 1, after V lost 3 bases and J lost 3 bases. This CDR3 spans 14 amino acids. The full variable domain, completed using reference TRBV13 and TRBJ2-5, is AAGVIQSPRHLIKEKRETATLKCYPIPRHDTVYWYQQGPGQDPQFLISFYEKMQSDKGSIPDRFSAQQFSDYHSELNMSSLELGDSALYFCASSFGTGEETQYFGPGTRLLVL.

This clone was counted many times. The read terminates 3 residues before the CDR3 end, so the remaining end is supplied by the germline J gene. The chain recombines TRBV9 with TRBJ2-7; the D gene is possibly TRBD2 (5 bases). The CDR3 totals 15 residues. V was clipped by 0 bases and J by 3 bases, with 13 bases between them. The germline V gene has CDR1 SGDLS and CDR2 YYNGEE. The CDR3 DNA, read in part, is TGTGCCAGCAGCGTAGGGCCCGACGGGGACTACGAG. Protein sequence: CASSVGPDGDYE. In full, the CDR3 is CASSVGPDGDYEQYF.

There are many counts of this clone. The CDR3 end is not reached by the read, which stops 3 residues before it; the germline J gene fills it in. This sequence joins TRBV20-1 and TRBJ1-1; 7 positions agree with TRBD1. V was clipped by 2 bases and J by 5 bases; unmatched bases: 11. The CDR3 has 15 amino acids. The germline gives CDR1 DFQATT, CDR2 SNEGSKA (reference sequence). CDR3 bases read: TGCAGTGCTAGAACAGGGGCCCAGGGAAGTACTGAA. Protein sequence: CSARTGAQGSTE. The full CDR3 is CSARTGAQGSTEAFF.

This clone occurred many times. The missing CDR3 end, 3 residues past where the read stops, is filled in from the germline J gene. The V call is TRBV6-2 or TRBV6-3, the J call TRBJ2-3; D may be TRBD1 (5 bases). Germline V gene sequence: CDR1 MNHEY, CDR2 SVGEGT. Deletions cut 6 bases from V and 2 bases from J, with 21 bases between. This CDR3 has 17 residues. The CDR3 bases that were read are TGTGCCAGCAGCCAGTTGACTTTCGCGGACACCACAGATACG. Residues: CASSQLTFADTTDT. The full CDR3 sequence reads CASSQLTFADTTDTQYF.

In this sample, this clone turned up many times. The CDR3 DNA, read in part, is TGTGCCAGCAGCCTTCAACCACTAGCGGGACTTTACAATGAG. This sequence encodes CASSLQPLAGLYNE. The complete CDR3 sequence is CASSLQPLAGLYNEQFF. The chain is built from TRBV3-1 (or the pseudogene TRBV3-2) and TRBJ2-1; 10 bases fit TRBD2. The sequenced fragment ends 3 residues before the CDR3 boundary, so the rest is inferred from the germline J gene. V shed 4 bases and J 4 bases; nucleotides not matched to a gene: 10. CDR1 LGHDT and CDR2 YNNKEL come from the germline V gene (reference sequence). The CDR3 extends over 17 amino acids.

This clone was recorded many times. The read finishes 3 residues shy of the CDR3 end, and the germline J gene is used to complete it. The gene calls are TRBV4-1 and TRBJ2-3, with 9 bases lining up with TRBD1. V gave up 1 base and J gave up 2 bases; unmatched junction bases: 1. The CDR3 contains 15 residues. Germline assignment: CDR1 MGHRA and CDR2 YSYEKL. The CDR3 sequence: CASSQGDRVTDTQYF. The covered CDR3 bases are TGCGCCAGCAGCCAAGGGGACAGGGTCACAGATACG.

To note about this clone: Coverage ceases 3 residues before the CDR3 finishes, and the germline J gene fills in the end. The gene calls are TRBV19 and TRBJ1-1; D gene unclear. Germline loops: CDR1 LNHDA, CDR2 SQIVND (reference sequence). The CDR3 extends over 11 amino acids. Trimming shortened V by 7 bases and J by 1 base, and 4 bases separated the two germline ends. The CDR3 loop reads CASIENTEAFF. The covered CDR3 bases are TGTGCCAGTATAGAGAACACTGAA.

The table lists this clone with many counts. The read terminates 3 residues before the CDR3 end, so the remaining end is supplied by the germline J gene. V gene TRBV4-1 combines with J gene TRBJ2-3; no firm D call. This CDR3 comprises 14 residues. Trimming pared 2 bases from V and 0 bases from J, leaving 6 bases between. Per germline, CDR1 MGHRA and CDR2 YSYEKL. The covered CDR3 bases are TGCGCCAGCAGCCAATTTATTAGCACAGATACG. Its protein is CASSQFISTDT. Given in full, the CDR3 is CASSQFISTDTQYF.

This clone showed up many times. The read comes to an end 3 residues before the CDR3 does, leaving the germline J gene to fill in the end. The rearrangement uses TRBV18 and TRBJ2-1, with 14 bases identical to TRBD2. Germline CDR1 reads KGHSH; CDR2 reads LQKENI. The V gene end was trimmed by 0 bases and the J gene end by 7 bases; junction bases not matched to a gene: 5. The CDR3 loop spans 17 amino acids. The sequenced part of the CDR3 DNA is TGTGCCAGCTCACCACCGGCCGGGACTAGCGGGAGTAATGAG. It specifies CASSPPAGTSGSNE. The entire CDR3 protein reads CASSPPAGTSGSNEQFF.

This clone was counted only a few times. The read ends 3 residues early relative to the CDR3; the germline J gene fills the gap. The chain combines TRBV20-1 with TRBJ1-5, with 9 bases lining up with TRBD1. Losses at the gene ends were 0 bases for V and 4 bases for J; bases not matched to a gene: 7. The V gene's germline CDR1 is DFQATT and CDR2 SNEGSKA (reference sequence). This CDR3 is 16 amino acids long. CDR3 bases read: TGCAGTGCTAGAGATGCTGACAGGGGGAGAAATCAGCCC. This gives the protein CSARDADRGRNQP. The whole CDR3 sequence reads CSARDADRGRNQPQHF.

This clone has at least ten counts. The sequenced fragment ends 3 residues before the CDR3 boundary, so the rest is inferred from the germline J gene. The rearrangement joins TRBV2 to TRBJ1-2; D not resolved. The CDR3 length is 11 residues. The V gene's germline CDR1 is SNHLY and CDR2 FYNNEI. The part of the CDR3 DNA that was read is TGTGCCGGGCGTGTTGCGGGGGGC. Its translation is CAGRVAGG. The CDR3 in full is CAGRVAGGYTF.